The 8 T cell receptor beta chains listed next were all sequenced from one sample in a study of neurological immune-mediated disorders. TCRdb reprocessed the 5' RACE reads via MiXCR and lists one record per CDR3 protein. The sample has 50,000 to 55,000 distinct CDR3 sequences, about 4.1% seen once. Sequenced sample: PBMCs. The receptors were gathered from a man in his fifties or sixties with multiple sclerosis.

Ten or more counts support this clonotype. The CDR3 region has the DNA TGTGCCAGCAGCTTAGCGTTCGGGGGAGGCTCCTACAATGAGCAGTTCTTC. Translating it yields CASSLAFGGGSYNEQFF. This sequence joins TRBV7-8 and TRBJ2-1, with TRBD2 as a possible D gene (6 bases). Germline V gives CDR1 SGHVS, CDR2 FQNEAQ. V was trimmed by 0 bases and J by 0 bases, leaving 12 bases between them. This CDR3 contains 17 residues. Drawing the rest from reference TRBV7-8 and TRBJ2-1, the complete variable domain is GAGVSQSPRYKVAKRGQDVALRCDPISGHVSLFWYQQALGQGPEFLTYFQNEAQLDKSGLPSDRFFAERPEGSVSTLKIQRTQQEDSAVYLCASSLAFGGGSYNEQFFGPGTRLTVL.

Many counts were recorded for this clonotype. This sequence joins TRBV21-1 and TRBJ2-7; the D call of TRBD1 is as the table states it, not checked on the DNA. TRBV21-1 is a known pseudogene. CDR3 length equals 14 residues. CDR3: CASSYPGRAYEQYF. In DNA, the CDR3 is TGTGCCAGCAGCTACCCGGGACGGGCCTACGAGCAGTACTTC.

This clonotype was seen at least ten times. V gene TRBV12-3 or TRBV12-4 combines with J gene TRBJ2-2, with 9 bases aligning to TRBD2. The CDR3 extends over 15 amino acids. J lost 6 bases, V lost 8 bases, and 10 bases had no gene match. For the CDR3, the DNA is TGTGCCAGCGACCCGGGACTAGCCCCGCCCGGGGAGCTGTTTTTT. It specifies CASDPGLAPPGELFF.

This clonotype was seen ten or more times. The chain employs TRBV20-1 and TRBJ1-5; D possibly corresponds to TRBD1 (6 bases). This CDR3 spans 15 amino acids. Trimming removed 5 bases from V and 0 bases from J, with 14 bases in between. Looked up from germline, CDR1 is DFQATT and CDR2 is SNEGSKA (reference sequence). Written as DNA, the CDR3 is TGCAGTGCTTTGAGGGGGGGTTATAGCAATCAGCCCCAGCATTTT. Translation: CSALRGGYSNQPQHF.

The V call is TRBV19, the J call TRBJ2-5, with D tentatively TRBD2 (7 bases). The CDR3 has 15 amino acids. CDR1 and CDR2 from the germline V gene are LNHDA and SQIVND (reference sequence). V gave up 5 bases and J gave up 1 base, with 14 bases separating them. The CDR3 sequence: CASSRGGASQETQYF. In nucleotides, the CDR3 is TGTGCCAGTAGTCGTGGGGGGGCCTCCCAAGAGACCCAGTACTTC.

This clonotype has only a few counts. Just one base apart from a much larger clone, this may be a read error. The rearrangement links TRBV10-3 to TRBJ2-3, with no clear D. Germline V gives CDR1 ENHRY, CDR2 SYGVKD. There are 13 residues in the CDR3. The CDR3, as DNA: TGTGCCATCAGCGGAACGGGCACAGATAAGCAGTATTTT. Amino acids: CAISGTGTDKQYF.

This clonotype was counted between two and nine times. A much larger clone is a single base away; this may be a read error. The chain has TRBV3-1 and TRBJ2-2, with TRBD2 identical over 8 bases. Germline trimming cut 5 bases from V and 5 bases from J; bases unmatched to any gene: 7. Germline V lookup: CDR1 LGHDT, CDR2 YNNKEL (reference sequence). The CDR3 is 15 amino acids. This chain's CDR3 is CASSDRAGETGELFF. Here the CDR3 DNA reads TGTGCCAGCAGCGACCGAGCGGGAGAGACCGGGGAGCTGTTTTTT.

This clonotype was seen at least ten times. The gene calls are TRBV11-3 and TRBJ1-1, with a weak D call TRBD1 (5 bases). The CDR3 is 13 amino acids. V was cut by 5 bases and J by 3 bases, with 10 bases left in between. Germline lookup yields CDR1 SGHNT and CDR2 YENEEA. CDR3 sequence reads: CASSLSTDTEAFF. In DNA, the CDR3 is TGTGCCAGCAGCCTCTCGACAGACACTGAAGCTTTCTTT.